This T cell receptor beta chain was recorded in a study of OX40 agonist ivuxolimab in advanced cancers. Study-wide points: At 0.1 to 3.0 mg/kg and by week 6, clonal expansion occurred in CD4+ and CD8+ blood T cells. There were, on average, more expanded clones in CD8+ T cells than in CD4+.

The germline CDR1 and CDR2 sequences are SGHDN and FVKESK. V lost 0 bases and J lost 4, with 18 bases in between. The CDR3 covers 17 residues. Sequenced by immunoSEQ multiplex PCR; TCRdb stores in-frame clones only, minus some. The sample has 50,000 to 55,000 clones, roughly nine tenths seen once. On this clone: Its antigen is undetermined.

V is TRBV14 and J is TRBJ1-2; possible D gene TRBD1, 5 bases. The sequenced sample was CD4+ or CD8+ T cells sorted from blood, obtained in a trial of the OX40 agonist ivuxolimab. The receptor's source is an adult with an advanced solid tumor such as melanoma, head and neck, liver or kidney cancer. DNA for the CDR3: TGTGCCAGCAGCCAAGACTGGGTGGGACCTCAAGGCTATGGCTACACCTTC. Amino acid sequence: CASSQDWVGPQGYGYTF.